Sequencing of this T cell receptor beta chain was carried out in a study of glioma-infiltrating T cells. Regarding this clonotype: What it binds is unknown.

The V gene's germline CDR1 is MNHNY and CDR2 SVGAGI (reference sequence). The ends were cut back, 2 bases at V and 5 bases at J, with 4 bases in the middle. CDR3 size: 12 residues. Whole-study results and caveats: Tissue and blood shared very few CDR3 sequences. Above-expected tissue-blood divergence occurred in all gliomas, most in low-grade ones.

The iRepertoire nested amplicon-rescue multiplex PCR amplified TCR alpha and beta CDR3s from RNA. TCRdb recomputed calls from the multiplex PCR reads with MiXCR, one row per CDR3 protein. This table holds 100,000 to 150,000 distinct CDR3 sequences, more than 20% found once. The TCR sequence derives from a human donor with low-grade glioma or glioblastoma, undergoing nonglioma brain surgery, or in good health (not recorded which). J is TRBJ2-4 and V is TRBV6-6; no reliable D call. The sample was glioma tissue, nonneoplastic brain tissue, or PBMCs (not recorded which). The CDR3 is CASSYRENIQYF. CDR3 DNA: TGTGCCAGCAGTTACAGGGAAAACATTCAGTACTTC.